This TCR beta chain was profiled in a study of shared clonotypes between healthy human individuals. This CDR3 is 16 amino acids long. Between the trimmed V and J ends, which lost 8 bases and 4 bases, there was a span of 22 bases. Germline lookup yields CDR1 MNHEY and CDR2 SMNVEV (reference sequence). Repertoires were generated with immunoSEQ multiplex PCR, while TCRdb's copy carries only in-frame clones and drops some. The sample records 2 million to 2.5 million clones, 85% to 95% being singletons. The chain recombines TRBV27 with TRBJ2-3, with D tentatively TRBD2 (6 bases). Sequenced: naive CD4+ T cells from PBMCs. Subset of the sample: CD45RA+ positively selected. The clonotype was recovered from a young man in good health. Some clones in this sample may be carry-over from other donors' samples. CDR3 amino acids: CASGIVALAKADTQYF. CDR3 nucleotides: TGTGCCAGCGGGATAGTGGCCCTAGCGAAAGCAGATACGCAGTATTTT.